One sample yielded the 26 T cell receptor beta chains listed below, sequenced in a study of blood T cell repertoires in COVID-19. Sequencing was performed with immunoSEQ multiplex PCR; in TCRdb, only in-frame clones are kept and a portion is missing. The repertoire consists of a few hundred thousand clones, with roughly 83% occurring once and the leading ten covering 1.5% to 2%. Sequenced input: peripheral blood. The receptors originated from a woman aged 50 to 60 with acute or convalescent COVID-19.

A few counts support this clone. The chain combines TRBV3-1 (or the pseudogene TRBV3-2) with TRBJ2-1; 7 bases are shared with TRBD2. The germline gives CDR1 LGHDT, CDR2 YNNKEL (reference sequence). Trimming cost V 3 bases and J 2 bases; bases outside gene matches: 4. The CDR3 is made up of 15 amino acids. The CDR3 nucleotides are TGTGCCAGCAGCCAGGGCGGGAGCCCCTACAATGAGCAGTTCTTC. The encoded protein is CASSQGGSPYNEQFF.

J is TRBJ2-1 and V is TRBV24-1, with 9 bases aligning to TRBD2. The ends lost 3 bases at V and 0 bases at J; junction bases unmatched: 5. Germline V gene data show CDR1 as KGHDR and CDR2 as SFDVKD. This CDR3 has 17 amino acids. In DNA, the CDR3 is TGTGCCACCAGTGATACGACTAGCGGAAGCTCCTACAATGAGCAGTTCTTC. Its protein product is CATSDTTSGSSYNEQFF.

V is TRBV28 and J is TRBJ1-2; tentative D call: TRBD1 (6 bases). The CDR3 runs 13 residues. V dropped 2 bases and J dropped 6 bases, with 10 bases sitting between them. Germline CDR1 reads MDHEN; CDR2 reads SYDVKM. CDR3: CASSLTGYNGYTF. CDR3 bases: TGTGCCAGCAGTTTAACAGGGTATAATGGCTACACCTTC.

The chain carries TRBV4-1 and TRBJ1-5; the D gene is possibly TRBD1 (5 bases). Germline CDR1 and CDR2: MGHRA and YSYEKL. Trimming shortened V by 3 bases and J by 7 bases, and 13 bases separated the two germline ends. There are 14 residues in the CDR3. This chain's CDR3 is CASSHGPKGQPQHF. The CDR3 DNA sequence: TGCGCCAGCAGCCATGGCCCTAAGGGGCAGCCCCAGCATTTT.

This clone was counted between two and nine times. The rearrangement links TRBV5-1 to TRBJ2-7; 12 bases line up with TRBD1. The CDR3 extends over 14 amino acids. Unmatched junction bases numbered 5, after V lost 4 bases and J lost 6 bases. CDR1 is SGHRS and CDR2 is YFSETQ in the germline V gene. CDR3 sequence reads: CASSAGTGGFEQYF. In DNA form, the CDR3 reads TGCGCCAGCAGCGCCGGGACAGGGGGCTTCGAGCAGTACTTC. The full variable domain, rest sourced from reference TRBV5-1 and TRBJ2-7, is KAGVTQTPRYLIKTRGQQVTLSCSPISGHRSVSWYQQTPGQGLQFLFEYFSETQRNKGNFPGRFSGRQFSNSRSEMNVSTLELGDSALYLCASSAGTGGFEQYFGPGTRLTVT.

The rearrangement links TRBV7-9 to TRBJ1-1; possible D gene TRBD1, 6 bases. Germline V gene sequence: CDR1 SEHNR, CDR2 FQNEAQ (reference sequence). CDR3 length: 14 residues. V lost 5 bases and J lost 2, with 12 bases in between. This CDR3 reads CASSHRTDNTEAFF. CDR3 DNA: TGTGCCAGCAGCCATCGGACAGATAACACTGAAGCTTTCTTT.

The chain has TRBV19 and TRBJ2-4; 7 bases match TRBD2. CDR1 is LNHDA, CDR2 SQIVND, per germline (reference sequence). V was pared by 6 bases and J by 8 bases, with 7 bases of the junction left unmatched. This CDR3 region has 13 residues. The CDR3 loop reads CASRSTRGDIQYF. CDR3 nucleotide sequence: TGTGCCAGTAGATCGACCCGGGGGGACATTCAGTACTTC.

The chain is built from TRBV7-2 and TRBJ2-1, with 11 nucleotides matching TRBD1. V shed 5 bases, J shed 6 bases, and the junction held 3 bases outside the gene matches. Germline lookup yields CDR1 SGHTA and CDR2 FQGNSA. CDR3 length equals 14 residues. The DNA of the CDR3 is TGTGCCAGCAGCCAGGACAGGGGGCGCAATGAGCAGTTCTTC. The encoded protein is CASSQDRGRNEQFF. Looking up the rest from reference TRBV7-2 and TRBJ2-1 gives the full variable domain: GAGVSQSPSNKVTEKGKDVELRCDPISGHTALYWYRQSLGQGLEFLIYFQGNSAPDKSGLPSDRFSAERTGGSVSTLTIQRTQQEDSAVYLCASSQDRGRNEQFFGPGTRLTVL.

The chain is built from TRBV18 and TRBJ2-3, with 9 bases lining up with TRBD2. Germline loops: CDR1 KGHSH, CDR2 LQKENI. The trim removed 2 bases at V and 4 bases at J, leaving 1 base unmatched. There are 14 residues in the CDR3. The CDR3 region has the DNA TGTGCCAGCTCACCAGCGGGAGGGCCAGATACGCAGTATTTT. Translated: CASSPAGGPDTQYF.

The gene calls are TRBV11-2 and TRBJ2-1; D is perhaps TRBD2 (5 bases). The V gene lost 3 bases and the J gene lost 1 base, with 13 bases spanning the gap. This CDR3 is built from 16 residues. Germline CDR1 is SGHAT and CDR2 is FQNNGV. CDR3 in amino acids: CASSLYSVGSYNEQFF. The CDR3 DNA reads as TGTGCCAGCAGCTTGTATAGCGTGGGTTCCTACAATGAGCAGTTCTTC.

J is TRBJ2-7 and V is TRBV7-6; 9 nucleotides line up with TRBD1. The CDR3 consists of 15 residues. CDR1 and CDR2 (germline): SGHVS, FNYEAQ. Trimming cost V 0 bases and J 6 bases; bases outside gene matches: 6. The CDR3 bases are TGTGCCAGCAGCTTAGCGGGACAGGGAAGGTCCGAGCAGTACTTC. This translates into CASSLAGQGRSEQYF.

In its sample, this clone was seen a few times. V gene TRBV11-2 combines with J gene TRBJ2-7, with D maybe TRBD2 (5 bases). Germline V gene sequence: CDR1 SGHAT, CDR2 FQNNGV. The CDR3 is 14 amino acids. The V gene lost 2 bases and the J gene lost 6 bases, with 14 bases spanning the gap. CDR3 residues: CASSLRRDLGEQYF. The CDR3 DNA sequence: TGTGCCAGCAGCTTACGTCGGGATTTAGGCGAGCAGTACTTC.

The rearrangement joins TRBV6-6 to TRBJ2-1, with a weak D call TRBD1 (5 bases). V was shortened by 6 bases and J by 6 bases, with 9 bases between the two germline ends. CDR3 length equals 12 residues. Germline CDR1 MNHNY, CDR2 SVGAGI (reference sequence). DNA of the CDR3: TGTGCCAGCAGGGGGCTAGGCAATGAGCAGTTCTTC. This encodes CASRGLGNEQFF.

The rearrangement joins TRBV27 to TRBJ1-2; D may be TRBD1 (5 bases). Trimming cost V 2 bases and J 3 bases, with 7 bases left between them. Germline V gene sequence: CDR1 MNHEY, CDR2 SMNVEV (reference sequence). This CDR3 contains 13 residues. The CDR3 loop reads CASSLTGDYGYTF. The CDR3 nucleotides are TGTGCCAGCAGTTTAACAGGCGACTATGGCTACACCTTC.

This sequence joins TRBV4-1 and TRBJ2-2, with D possibly matching TRBD2 (5 bases). The CDR3 totals 16 residues. Germline values: CDR1 MGHRA, CDR2 YSYEKL. V lost 4 bases to trimming and J lost 0 bases, with 12 bases between them. In nucleotides, the CDR3 is TGCGCCAGCAGCCCTTGGACTGGCTCGAACACCGGGGAGCTGTTTTTT. Translated, it gives CASSPWTGSNTGELFF.

The rearrangement links TRBV7-2 to TRBJ2-3; D may be TRBD2 (6 bases). CDR3 length: 15 residues. Germline CDR1 reads SGHTA; CDR2 reads FQGNSA. Between the trimmed V and J ends, which lost 4 bases and 6 bases, there was a span of 17 bases. The CDR3 DNA follows: TGTGCCAGCAGCTCCTACTCCCGGAGGGCCGATACGCAGTATTTT. The encoded protein is CASSSYSRRADTQYF.

This clone was picked up one time. V and J are TRBV30 and TRBJ2-3; D gene ambiguous. The CDR3 totals 16 residues. Trimming took off 5 bases at V and 2 bases at J, with 20 bases between the two ends. Per the germline V gene, CDR1 is GTSNPN and CDR2 is SVGIG (reference sequence). CDR3 nucleotide sequence: TGTGCCTGGCGAACGTTTCGCAAACTAAACACAGATACGCAGTATTTT. Translated, it gives CAWRTFRKLNTDTQYF.

In its sample, this clone was seen a few times. V is TRBV7-3 and J is TRBJ2-1; D gene ambiguous. Germline-derived CDR1 and CDR2 are SGHTA and FQGTGA. The CDR3 loop spans 11 amino acids. V was shortened by 1 base and J by 13 bases, with 8 bases between the two germline ends. The CDR3 DNA reads TGTGCCAGCAGCTTAAATGCGGTTCAGTTCTTC. This sequence encodes CASSLNAVQFF.

The CDR3 spells CASSVEASEDTQYF. CDR3 in DNA: TGTGCCAGCAGCGTAGAGGCTAGCGAAGATACGCAGTATTTT. The rearrangement links TRBV9 to TRBJ2-3; TRBD2 might be the D (6 bases). The germline V and J ends were trimmed by 0 bases and 5 bases, with 10 bases remaining between them. CDR3 length: 14 amino acids. CDR1 and CDR2 (germline): SGDLS, YYNGEE.

This clone was counted a few times. The chain is built from TRBV5-1 and TRBJ2-1; TRBD2 is a possible D gene (5 bases). Between the trimmed V and J ends, which lost 1 base and 3 bases, there was a span of 8 bases. The CDR3 sequence is 14 residues long. Germline CDR1 reads SGHRS; CDR2 reads YFSETQ. DNA of the CDR3: TGCGCCAGCAGCTTGTCCGGGGACTACAATGAGCAGTTCTTC. Amino acid sequence: CASSLSGDYNEQFF.

This clone was detected only a few times. The V gene is TRBV2, the J gene TRBJ2-2; the D gene is possibly TRBD1 (6 bases). CDR3 length equals 13 residues. Looked up from germline, CDR1 is SNHLY and CDR2 is FYNNEI. Trimming pared 7 bases from V and 10 bases from J, leaving 16 bases between. In DNA, the CDR3 is TGTGCCAGCATGGCAGGGGAGAGAGTGGAGCTGTTTTTT. It encodes CASMAGERVELFF.

Only a few counts were recorded for this clone. This chain joins TRBV7-2 and TRBJ2-3; 11 nucleotides align to TRBD2. V was pared by 0 bases and J by 5 bases, with 7 bases of the junction left unmatched. CDR1 is SGHTA, CDR2 FQGNSA, per germline. The CDR3 has 17 residues. Written as DNA, the CDR3 is TGTGCCAGCAGCTTAGCCGGCCTAGCGGGAGGCGGAGATACGCAGTATTTT. Its translation: CASSLAGLAGGGDTQYF.

Worth noting for this clone: At one of its ends the junction is not consistent with the germline gene, which may arise from a read error. The chain links TRBV7-7 to TRBJ2-7, with 10 bases that match TRBD1. The CDR3 sequence is 13 residues long. The germline gives CDR1 SSHAT, CDR2 FNYEAQ (reference sequence). CDR3 protein: CASSLGTGAEQYF. The CDR3 bases are TGTGCTAGCAGCCTGGGGACAGGGGCCGAGCAGTACTTC.

Comment on this clone: This specimen includes other DNA sequences encoding the same CDR3. The J gene is TRBJ2-1, the V gene TRBV5-4, with TRBD2 matching over 10 bases. Germline V CDR1 and CDR2: SGHNT, YYREEE (reference sequence). Trimming cost V 2 bases and J 4 bases; bases outside gene matches: 3. CDR3 length equals 15 residues. This chain's CDR3 is CASSLAGGGYNEQFF. In nucleotides, the CDR3 is TGTGCCAGCAGCTTAGCGGGAGGGGGTTACAATGAGCAGTTCTTC.

This clone has a count of ten or more. The chain recombines TRBV19 with TRBJ1-6; D remains unclear. CDR1 LNHDA and CDR2 SQIVND come from the germline V gene (reference sequence). The CDR3 consists of 14 residues. V lost 2 bases and J lost 9, with 11 bases in between. The CDR3 spells CASSIPGYGSPLHF. The CDR3 DNA reads as TGTGCCAGTAGTATACCCGGGTACGGTTCACCCCTCCACTTT.

The chain uses TRBV28 and TRBJ2-3; D call uncertain. Germline V gives CDR1 MDHEN, CDR2 SYDVKM. Trimming pared 3 bases from V and 4 bases from J, leaving 11 bases between. The CDR3 totals 14 residues. CDR3 DNA: TGTGCCAGCAGTTTCGACTGGGTTGCAGATACGCAGTATTTT. This translates into CASSFDWVADTQYF.